This T cell receptor beta chain was recovered during a study of shared clonotypes between healthy human individuals. Study results and caveats: Some naive CD4 clonotypes, 4% to 6%, turned up in common across four donors. Incompleteness in sorted-subset sequencing, despite large depth, was shown by rarefaction. Clonotypes shared by all four sorted-subset donors had higher generation probabilities than non-shared clonotypes.

CDR1 is LGHNA, CDR2 YSLEER, per germline. This CDR3 comprises 16 residues. Trimming cost V 4 bases and J 2 bases, with 12 bases left between them. Clones were read by immunoSEQ multiplex PCR, and TCRdb kept only the in-frame ones, dropping some. The sample shows 1.4 million to 1.5 million clones, around 95% of them seen only once. This clone was counted a single time. Its antigen remains unknown. Naive CD4+ cells were CD45RA-selected; the remaining cells were memory. This sequence was found in a man under 40 in good health. The sequenced material came from naive CD4+ T cells sorted from blood. Subset meaning: CD45RA+ positively selected. The chain couples TRBV4-3 to TRBJ2-6, with D perhaps matching TRBD1 or TRBD2 (5 bases each). CDR3 in amino acids: CASSRDPRTGANVLTF. In DNA form, the CDR3 reads TGCGCCAGCAGCCGGGACCCCAGGACTGGGGCCAACGTCCTGACTTTC.